The 18 T cell receptor beta chains given below trace back to one sample, sequenced in a study of beta chain features in type 1 diabetes. Sequencing targeted expressed TCRB transcripts, as all isolated RNA had been reverse transcribed. Profiling relied on immunoSEQ multiplex PCR, and the TCRdb table lists in-frame clones only, not all of them. The repertoire holds approximately 260,000 clones, roughly 21% seen once, with about 0.027% in the top ten. These receptors lack a known antigen. Study findings and constraints: Across all four CD4+ subsets, people with type 1 diabetes showed modestly shorter TCRB CDR3s.

Input material: naive CD4+ T cells from blood. The receptors originated from a woman in her forties with type 1 diabetes.

This clone was seen only a few times. The chain couples TRBV28 to TRBJ2-3, with TRBD2 matching 10 bases. Germline CDR1 and CDR2: MDHEN and SYDVKM. Trimming cost V 10 bases and J 2 bases; bases outside gene matches: 9. CDR3 length: 15 residues. CDR3 sequence reads: CATLSGGSNTDTQYF. DNA of the CDR3: TGTGCCACTCTTAGCGGGGGGTCTAACACAGATACGCAGTATTTT.

V and J are TRBV7-2 and TRBJ1-1; D may be TRBD1 (6 bases). Germline V gene lookup returns CDR1 SGHTA and CDR2 FQGNSA. The germline V and J ends were trimmed by 1 base and 4 bases, with 16 bases remaining between them. The CDR3 totals 16 residues. Here the CDR3 reads CASSLVAGGEGTEAFF. CDR3 nucleotide sequence: TGTGCCAGCAGCTTAGTTGCGGGGGGCGAGGGCACTGAAGCTTTCTTT.

The chain combines TRBV28 with TRBJ2-1, with 13 positions matching TRBD2. The CDR3 is 15 residues long. The junction had 5 bases not matched to a gene; V was cut back by 5 bases and J by 7 bases. Germline V CDR1 and CDR2: MDHEN, SYDVKM. The CDR3 DNA reads TGTGCCAGCAGTATGGGACTAGCGGGACGGAATGAGCAGTTCTTC. It is translated as CASSMGLAGRNEQFF.

The chain combines TRBV7-2 with TRBJ2-5, with 10 positions matching TRBD1. The CDR3 has 14 amino acids. Germline loops: CDR1 SGHTA, CDR2 FQGNSA. V shed 6 bases, J shed 5 bases, and the junction held 6 bases outside the gene matches. The CDR3 DNA reads TGTGCCAGCAGTCCGGGGGGACAGGGGGAGACCCAGTACTTC. Encoded protein: CASSPGGQGETQYF. Complete variable domain (other parts from reference TRBV7-2 and TRBJ2-5): GAGVSQSPSNKVTEKGKDVELRCDPISGHTALYWYRQSLGQGLEFLIYFQGNSAPDKSGLPSDRFSAERTGGSVSTLTIQRTQQEDSAVYLCASSPGGQGETQYFGPGTRLLVL.

V usage is TRBV2 and J usage is TRBJ1-4; D is unclear. Germline V lookup: CDR1 SNHLY, CDR2 FYNNEI. With 7 bases removed from V and 0 bases from J, the gap between germline ends came to 12 bases. The CDR3 totals 15 residues. CDR3 residues: CASTSAESTNEKLFF. The CDR3 bases are TGTGCCAGCACGTCGGCGGAATCAACTAATGAAAAACTGTTTTTT.

Only a few counts were recorded for this clone. The chain is built from TRBV15 and TRBJ2-7; 7 bases fit TRBD2. Germline lookup yields CDR1 LNHNV and CDR2 YYDKDF (reference sequence). Trimming took 4 bases from V and 1 from J; bases not matched to a gene: 7. The CDR3 spans 15 residues. The CDR3 is CATSIGTIGSYEQYF. The CDR3, as DNA: TGTGCCACCAGCATAGGGACTATAGGTTCCTACGAGCAGTACTTC.

The genes are TRBV25-1 and TRBJ1-1; D is possibly TRBD1 (6 bases). Germline loops: CDR1 MGHDK, CDR2 SYGVNS. The CDR3 has 12 amino acids. V was shortened by 8 bases and J by 3 bases, with 10 bases between the two germline ends. The CDR3 region has the DNA TGTGCCAGCCTATCAGGGGACACTGAAGCTTTCTTT. Amino acids: CASLSGDTEAFF.

The CDR3 coding sequence is TGCGCCAGCAGCTGGGGTAACAGGGGGTCCGGTGAAGCTTTCTTT. Its translation is CASSWGNRGSGEAFF. The chain carries TRBV5-1 and TRBJ1-1, with 8 bases matching TRBD1. Germline CDR1 and CDR2: SGHRS and YFSETQ. Trimming removed 3 bases from V and 7 bases from J; junction bases left unmatched: 11. This CDR3 region has 15 residues.

The chain is built from TRBV18 and TRBJ2-1; D is perhaps TRBD2 (5 bases). From germline, CDR1 is KGHSH and CDR2 LQKENI. This CDR3 region has 13 residues. V was pared by 6 bases and J by 4 bases, with 10 bases between. CDR3 coding DNA: TGTGCCAGCTCGGCCGGGGATTACAATGAGCAGTTCTTC. Its protein is CASSAGDYNEQFF.

This clone was seen a few times. For the CDR3, the DNA is TGCAGCGTTGAGGGATTCGAGGGAGAGCAGTACTTC. Amino acids: CSVEGFEGEQYF. V gene TRBV29-1 combines with J gene TRBJ2-7, with TRBD2 as a possible D gene (5 bases). In germline, CDR1 is SQVTM, CDR2 ANQGSEA. V shed 3 bases and J shed 7 bases, with 13 bases lying between them. The CDR3 is 12 residues long.

This chain connects TRBV4-1 to TRBJ2-4, with 8 nucleotides matching TRBD1. The J segment lost 7 bases and the V segment lost 5 bases, leaving 13 bases of the junction unmatched. CDR3 length equals 16 residues. Germline lookup yields CDR1 MGHRA and CDR2 YSYEKL. The CDR3 reads CASSTTERTGTNIQYF. CDR3 sequence (DNA): TGCGCCAGCAGCACAACTGAGAGGACAGGGACGAACATTCAGTACTTC.

This clone was seen a handful of times. The gene calls are TRBV18 and TRBJ1-5, with D tentatively TRBD1 (5 bases). Germline loops: CDR1 KGHSH, CDR2 LQKENI. Trimming left V 6 bases short and J 7 bases short, with 22 bases between. The CDR3 spans 16 residues. The CDR3 here is CASSTTLGQGSQPQHF. As DNA, the CDR3 is TGTGCCAGCTCCACCACTCTTGGGCAGGGATCGCAGCCCCAGCATTTT. The complete variable domain, with remaining parts taken from reference TRBV18 and TRBJ1-5, reads NAGVMQNPRHLVRRRGQEARLRCSPMKGHSHVYWYRQLPEEGLKFMVYLQKENIIDESGMPKERFSAEFPKEGPSILRIQQVVRGDSAAYFCASSTTLGQGSQPQHFGDGTRLSIL.

The chain employs TRBV28 and TRBJ1-5, with TRBD1 identical over 8 bases. The CDR3 runs 14 residues. CDR1 is MDHEN, CDR2 SYDVKM, per germline. J lost 6 bases, V lost 3 bases, and 4 bases had no gene match. The CDR3 reads CASSFSTGGQPQHF. DNA for the CDR3: TGTGCCAGCAGTTTCTCAACAGGGGGTCAGCCCCAGCATTTT. Supplemented by reference TRBV28 and TRBJ1-5, the full variable domain reads DVKVTQSSRYLVKRTGEKVFLECVQDMDHENMFWYRQDPGLGLRLIYFSYDVKMKEKGDIPEGYSVSREKKERFSLILESASTNQTSMYLCASSFSTGGQPQHFGDGTRLSIL.

The chain links TRBV28 to TRBJ2-7; D is perhaps TRBD1 (6 bases). V dropped 5 bases and J dropped 0 bases, with 14 bases sitting between them. CDR3 length: 15 amino acids. Germline CDR1 MDHEN, CDR2 SYDVKM. As DNA, the CDR3 is TGTGCCAGCAGTGTAGGGACAACTAGCTCCTACGAGCAGTACTTC. The encoded protein is CASSVGTTSSYEQYF.

This sequence joins TRBV5-1 and TRBJ2-7; 8 bases line up with TRBD1. V lost 2 bases to trimming and J lost 1 base; unmatched junction nucleotides: 5. This CDR3 has 15 amino acids. Per germline, CDR1 SGHRS and CDR2 YFSETQ. The CDR3 is CASSLTGGLSYEQYF. DNA for the CDR3: TGCGCCAGCAGCTTAACAGGGGGACTGTCCTACGAGCAGTACTTC.

The CDR3: CASSLATDVTLSYEQYF. CDR3 sequence (DNA): TGTGCCAGCAGCTTAGCGACTGACGTTACCCTCTCCTACGAGCAGTACTTC. The chain recombines TRBV7-9 with TRBJ2-7, with no clear D. V shed 0 bases and J shed 0 bases, with 15 bases lying between them. This CDR3 is 17 amino acids long. Looked up from germline, CDR1 is SEHNR and CDR2 is FQNEAQ (reference sequence).

V is TRBV10-3 and J is TRBJ1-2; 7 positions agree with TRBD1. The CDR3 has 13 residues. Germline V gives CDR1 ENHRY, CDR2 SYGVKD. The ends lost 6 bases at V and 8 bases at J; junction bases unmatched: 9. The CDR3 DNA follows: TGTGCCATCAGGGACCACACAGGGGACGGCTACACCTTC. Protein product: CAIRDHTGDGYTF.

This chain connects TRBV9 to TRBJ2-7; 11 nucleotides line up with TRBD2. Germline CDR1 reads SGDLS; CDR2 reads YYNGEE. V was pared by 4 bases and J by 4 bases, with 4 bases of the junction left unmatched. The CDR3 covers 14 residues. The CDR3 here is CASSIGTSGYEQYF. CDR3 bases: TGTGCCAGCAGCATCGGGACTAGCGGTTACGAGCAGTACTTC. Filled out from reference TRBV9 and TRBJ2-7, the complete variable domain reads DSGVTQTPKHLITATGQRVTLRCSPRSGDLSVYWYQQSLDQGLQFLIQYYNGEERAKGNILERFSAQQFPDLHSELNLSSLELGDSALYFCASSIGTSGYEQYFGPGTRLTVT.